The 17 T cell receptor beta chains presented below share a single source sample, sequenced in a study of T cells in tuberculosis. The table came from immunoSEQ multiplex PCR; TCRdb's copy has only in-frame clones and leaves some out. The sample has 25,000 to 35,000 clones; 92% are singletons. Time point of the sample: new active TB diagnosis, blood taken before or within 7 days of starting treatment. This material consisted of PBMCs, taken at tuberculosis diagnosis. The receptors come from an adult with tuberculosis. Some clones in this sample may be carry-over from other donors' samples.

CDR3 bases: TGTGCCAGCAGTTACTCAAACTGGGACAGCTATGGCTACACCTTC. Protein product: CASSYSNWDSYGYTF. V is TRBV6-5 and J is TRBJ1-2; 7 nucleotides line up with TRBD1. The CDR3 is 15 residues long. With V trimmed by 0 bases and J by 4 bases, 5 bases remained unmatched. The germline CDR1 and CDR2 sequences are MNHEY and SVGAGI.

The chain employs TRBV30 and TRBJ1-2, with TRBD1 identical over 9 bases. The V segment lost 8 bases and the J segment 6 bases; nucleotides outside the gene matches: 10. The V gene's germline CDR1 is GTSNPN and CDR2 SVGIG (reference sequence). CDR3 length: 13 amino acids. CDR3 loop: CAQEQGALNGYTF. CDR3 sequence (DNA): TGTGCCCAAGAACAGGGGGCGCTAAATGGCTACACCTTC.

The V and J genes are TRBV19 and TRBJ1-6; D possibly corresponds to TRBD1 (5 bases). CDR1 and CDR2 (germline): LNHDA, SQIVND (reference sequence). This CDR3 comprises 14 residues. Trimming pared 6 bases from V and 5 bases from J, leaving 11 bases between. The CDR3 coding sequence is TGTGCCAGTAGCTGGGGGGGGGATAATTCACCCCTCCACTTT. It translates to CASSWGGDNSPLHF.

This chain connects TRBV19 to TRBJ1-1, with D tentatively TRBD1 (6 bases). Trimming took off 3 bases at V and 8 bases at J, with 16 bases between the two ends. Germline loops: CDR1 LNHDA, CDR2 SQIVND (reference sequence). There are 14 residues in the CDR3. The CDR3 spells CASSITQITGEAFF. The CDR3, as DNA: TGTGCCAGTAGTATTACACAAATTACAGGGGAAGCTTTCTTT.

The genes are TRBV6-1 and TRBJ1-3; weak D call: TRBD1 (5 bases). The CDR3 has 15 amino acids. Per the germline V gene, CDR1 is MNHNS and CDR2 is SASEGT. The V end was cut by 3 bases, the J end by 0 bases, with 9 bases between. CDR3 DNA: TGTGCCAGCAGTGATGCGGGACCCTCTGGAAACACCATATATTTT. Its translation: CASSDAGPSGNTIYF.

The chain has TRBV7-2 and TRBJ2-7; 8 positions agree with TRBD1. From germline, CDR1 is SGHTA and CDR2 FQGNSA. The ends lost 8 bases at V and 4 bases at J; junction bases unmatched: 13. This CDR3 region has 15 residues. The CDR3 coding sequence is TGTGCCAGCTCCCGCCTTGGGACAGGAGATTACGAGCAGTACTTC. Translating gives CASSRLGTGDYEQYF.

The V and J genes are TRBV18 and TRBJ1-1, with D possibly being TRBD1 (6 bases). The CDR3 totals 16 residues. Trimming removed 0 bases at V and 3 bases at J, with 14 bases between. Looked up from germline, CDR1 is KGHSH and CDR2 is LQKENI. The CDR3 here is CASSPPGSAGDTEAFF. The CDR3 nucleotides are TGTGCCAGCTCACCACCGGGGAGTGCAGGGGACACTGAAGCTTTCTTT.

The chain couples TRBV12-5 to TRBJ1-1; no clear D gene. Per germline, CDR1 LGHNT and CDR2 FRNRAP. The CDR3 extends over 13 amino acids. With 0 bases removed from V and 5 bases from J, the gap between germline ends came to 7 bases. CDR3 DNA: TGTGCTAGTGGTTTGGTGAAGGAGACTGAAGCTTTCTTT. Protein: CASGLVKETEAFF.

The chain is built from TRBV18 and TRBJ1-3; 8 nucleotides align to TRBD1. The CDR3 has 17 amino acids. Germline V lookup: CDR1 KGHSH, CDR2 LQKENI. V lost 3 bases to trimming and J lost 2 bases; unmatched junction nucleotides: 9. This CDR3 reads CASSPGIDRGPGNTIYF. For the CDR3, the DNA is TGTGCCAGCTCACCGGGAATCGACAGGGGACCTGGAAACACCATATATTTT.

The rearrangement links TRBV9 to TRBJ2-3; 7 bases align to TRBD2. The CDR3 loop spans 15 amino acids. Germline trimming cut 3 bases from V and 0 bases from J; bases unmatched to any gene: 4. The germline V gene encodes CDR1 SGDLS and CDR2 YYNGEE. The chain's CDR3 is CASSGSGVSTDTQYF. CDR3 DNA sequence: TGTGCCAGCAGCGGAAGCGGGGTTAGCACAGATACGCAGTATTTT.

The chain uses TRBV5-1 and TRBJ1-1, with TRBD1 identical over 7 bases. The J segment lost 1 base and the V segment lost 4 bases, leaving 4 bases of the junction unmatched. The CDR3 is 14 residues long. Germline V lookup: CDR1 SGHRS, CDR2 YFSETQ. In nucleotides, the CDR3 is TGCGCCAGCAGCCGGGACAGTGGGAACACTGAAGCTTTCTTT. Translated, it gives CASSRDSGNTEAFF.

V and J are TRBV5-8 and TRBJ1-3, with D tentatively TRBD1 (5 bases). CDR3 length: 12 amino acids. V lost 9 bases and J 3 bases, leaving 10 bases between the germline ends. Germline V gene sequence: CDR1 SGHTS, CDR2 YDEGEE. CDR3 region: CATAGYGNTIYF. The CDR3 region has the DNA TGTGCCACAGCAGGGTATGGAAACACCATATATTTT.

V gene TRBV5-1 combines with J gene TRBJ1-1; D call uncertain. V dropped 5 bases and J dropped 1 base, with 18 bases sitting between them. Per the germline V gene, CDR1 is SGHRS and CDR2 is YFSETQ. This CDR3 has 16 residues. CDR3 sequence (DNA): TGCGCCAGCAGGCGTAGGGAGGGAAACCCGAACACTGAAGCTTTCTTT. This sequence encodes CASRRREGNPNTEAFF.

The gene calls are TRBV30 and TRBJ1-5, with D maybe TRBD1 (5 bases). The CDR3 covers 14 residues. Germline assignment: CDR1 GTSNPN and CDR2 SVGIG (reference sequence). Trimming removed 5 bases from V and 0 bases from J, with 11 bases in between. The chain's CDR3 is CAWGGAFSNQPQHF. The CDR3 coding sequence is TGTGCCTGGGGCGGGGCTTTTAGCAATCAGCCCCAGCATTTT. Based on the CDR3 plus reference TRBV30 and TRBJ1-5, the full variable domain is SQTIHQWPATLVQPVGSPLSLECTVEGTSNPNLYWYRQAAGRGLQLLFYSVGIGQISSEVPQNLSASRPQDRQFILSSKKLLLSDSGFYLCAWGGAFSNQPQHFGDGTRLSIL.

The rearrangement links TRBV5-1 to TRBJ1-1, with D uncertain. With 0 bases removed from V and 7 bases from J, the gap between germline ends came to 13 bases. CDR1 is SGHRS, CDR2 YFSETQ, per germline. This CDR3 contains 14 residues. The CDR3 DNA reads as TGCGCCAGCAGCTTGGCGGTCGGAGGACTTGAAGCTTTCTTT. Protein product: CASSLAVGGLEAFF.

This chain connects TRBV10-3 to TRBJ2-2; possible D gene TRBD2, 6 bases. Trimming pared 2 bases from V and 8 bases from J, leaving 27 bases between. The CDR3 is 19 residues long. Germline assignment: CDR1 ENHRY and CDR2 SYGVKD. CDR3 sequence reads: CAISEKARSGRREIGELFF. CDR3 in DNA: TGTGCCATCAGTGAGAAAGCTAGGAGCGGCCGCCGGGAGATTGGGGAGCTGTTTTTT.

The chain couples TRBV6-5 to TRBJ2-1; TRBD2 aligns across 8 bases. Germline values: CDR1 MNHEY, CDR2 SVGAGI. The CDR3 contains 15 residues. The trim removed 2 bases at V and 9 bases at J, leaving 9 bases unmatched. The CDR3 bases are TGTGCCAGCAGTTACACAGCGGGGGCTGGGAGTGAGCAGTTCTTC. Translated, it gives CASSYTAGAGSEQFF.